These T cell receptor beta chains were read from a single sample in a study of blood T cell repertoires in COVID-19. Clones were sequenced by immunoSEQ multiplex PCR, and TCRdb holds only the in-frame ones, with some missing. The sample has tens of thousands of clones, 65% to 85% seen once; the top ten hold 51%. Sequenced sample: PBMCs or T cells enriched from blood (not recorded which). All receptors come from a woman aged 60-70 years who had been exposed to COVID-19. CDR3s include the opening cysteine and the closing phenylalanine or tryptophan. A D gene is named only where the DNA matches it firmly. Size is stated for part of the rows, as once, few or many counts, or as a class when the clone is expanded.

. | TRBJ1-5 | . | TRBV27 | CASSSLGGAIKYSNQPQHF | TGTGCCAGCAGTTCCCTCGGTGGGGCCATCAAATATAGCAATCAGCCCCAGCATTTT
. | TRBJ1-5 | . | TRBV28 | CASSHPSFKRAVSQPQHF | TGTGCCAGCAGTCACCCCAGTTTTAAGAGGGCGGTGAGTCAGCCCCAGCATTTT
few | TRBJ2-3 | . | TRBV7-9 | CASSRDFGDTQYF | TGTGCCAGCAGCCGGGACTTTGGAGATACGCAGTATTTT
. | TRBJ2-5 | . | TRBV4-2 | CASSQDQGGGGEETQYF | TGTGCCAGCAGCCAAGATCAGGGCGGGGGCGGGGAAGAGACCCAGTACTTC
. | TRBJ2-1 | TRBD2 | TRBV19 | CASSNQWGGRGGEQFF | TGTGCCAGTAGCAACCAGTGGGGCGGGAGGGGAGGTGAGCAGTTCTTC
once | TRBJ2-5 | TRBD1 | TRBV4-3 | CASSRSGTAQETQYF | TGCGCCAGCAGCCGATCCGGGACAGCCCAAGAGACCCAGTACTTC
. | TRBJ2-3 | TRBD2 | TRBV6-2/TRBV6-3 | CASSQAGGALPSSRGSF | TGTGCCAGCAGCCAAGCGGGAGGAGCCCTGCCATCAAGTCGAGGGTCTTTT
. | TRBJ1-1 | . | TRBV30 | CAWSPHRVEAFF | TGTGCCTGGAGCCCTCACAGGGTCGAAGCTTTCTTT
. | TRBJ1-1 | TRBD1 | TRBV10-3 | CAIRSGQAVNTEAFF | TGTGCCATCAGATCCGGACAGGCTGTTAACACTGAAGCTTTCTTT
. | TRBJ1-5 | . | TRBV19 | CASRQGGGNQPQHF | TGTGCCAGTCGTCAGGGAGGGGGCAATCAGCCCCAGCATTTT
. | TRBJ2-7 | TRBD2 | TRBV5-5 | CASSLVSSGRGSYEQYF | TGTGCCAGCAGCTTGGTGTCTAGCGGGAGAGGATCCTACGAGCAGTACTTC
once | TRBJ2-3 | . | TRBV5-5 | CASSYTGRTDTQYF | TGTGCCAGCAGCTATACAGGGCGCACAGATACGCAGTATTTT
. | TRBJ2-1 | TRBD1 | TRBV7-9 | CASSFGQGGPYNEQFF | TGTGCCAGCAGCTTTGGACAGGGTGGGCCCTACAATGAGCAGTTCTTC
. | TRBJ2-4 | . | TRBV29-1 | CSVAEARILAKNIQYF | TGCAGCGTCGCGGAGGCTAGAATCTTAGCCAAAAACATTCAGTACTTC
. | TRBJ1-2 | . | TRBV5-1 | CASSLEGVDGYTF | TGCGCCAGCAGCTTGGAGGGGGTCGATGGCTACACCTTC
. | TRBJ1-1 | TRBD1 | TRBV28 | CASRTGSLLTEAFF | TGTGCCAGCAGGACAGGGTCTTTACTCACTGAAGCTTTCTTT
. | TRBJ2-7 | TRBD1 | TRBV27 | CASSIRQGRYEQYF | TGTGCCAGCAGTATTCGACAGGGGAGGTACGAGCAGTACTTC
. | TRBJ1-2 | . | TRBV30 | CAWETGLYGYTF | TGTGCCTGGGAAACAGGGCTCTATGGCTACACCTTC